This is a list of T cell receptor beta chains from one sample in a study of shared clonotypes between healthy human individuals. The method was immunoSEQ multiplex PCR; TCRdb's version includes in-frame clones alone and lacks a portion of them. Of millions of clones in the sample, over 85% were seen once. Material for sequencing was naive CD4+ T cells sorted from blood. These receptors all stem from a man aged 18 to 29 in good health. Each CDR3 is given with its conserved first and last residue. The D gene is left open where the match is weak. Clone size, where shown, is once, few, many, or a class for clones that have expanded.

TRBJ2-7 | - | - | TRBV18 | 14 | TGTGCCAGCTCAAGCGGGACAGTTGCCTACGAGCAGTACTTC | CASSSGTVAYEQYF
TRBJ1-1 | - | once | TRBV6-1 | 12 | TGTGCCAGCAGTGAAGTACACACTGAAGCTTTCTTT | CASSEVHTEAFF
TRBJ1-2 | TRBD1 | - | TRBV7-2 | 13 | TGTGCCAGCAGCTTAGACAGGGGATATGGCTACACCTTC | CASSLDRGYGYTF
TRBJ2-2 | - | - | TRBV30 | 14 | TGTGCCTGGAGTGTAGGGCGGGTCGGCGGGGAGCTGTTTTTT | CAWSVGRVGGELFF
TRBJ1-6 | TRBD1 | - | TRBV27 | 15 | TGTGCCAGCAGTTCCGCCGGGACAGGGAATTCACCCCTCCACTTT | CASSSAGTGNSPLHF
TRBJ1-6 | - | - | TRBV6-5 | 14 | TGTGCCAGCAGTTACTCACGGTATAATTCACCCCTCCACTTT | CASSYSRYNSPLHF
TRBJ1-2 | - | - | TRBV7-2 | 15 | TGTGCCAGCAGCTTATTGAGGACAGCAAACTATGGCTACACCTTC | CASSLLRTANYGYTF
TRBJ2-5 | - | - | TRBV18 | 12 | TGTGCCAGCTCACCCTTATTAGAGACCCAGTACTTC | CASSPLLETQYF
TRBJ2-7 | - | - | TRBV20-1 | 11 | TGCAGTTCAAAGGACCTTTACGAGCAGTACTTC | CSSKDLYEQYF
TRBJ2-5 | - | - | TRBV4-3 | 13 | TGCGCCAGCAGCCAACAGCGGCAAGAGACCCAGTACTTC | CASSQQRQETQYF
TRBJ2-7 | - | - | TRBV2 | 15 | TGTGCCAGCAGCCGTGGGGGAGGTTCTTTCTACGAGCAGTACTTC | CASSRGGGSFYEQYF
TRBJ1-5 | - | - | TRBV1 | 15 | TGCACCAGCAGCCAACCCGGGGGTAGCAATCAGCCCCAGCATTTT | CTSSQPGGSNQPQHF
TRBJ2-3 | - | - | TRBV5-1 | 15 | TGCGCCAGCAGTGACCAGCGGCCTAGCACAGATACGCAGTATTTT | CASSDQRPSTDTQYF
TRBJ1-5 | TRBD1 | - | TRBV5-8 | 15 | TGTGCCAGCAGCTTATTGGGACAGGGCAATCAGCCCCAGCATTTT | CASSLLGQGNQPQHF
TRBJ2-5 | - | - | TRBV7-2 | 14 | TGTGCCAGCAGCTTAGCGCGTGGGGAAGAGACCCAGTACTTC | CASSLARGEETQYF
TRBJ2-7 | - | - | TRBV9 | 13 | TGTGCCAGCAGCGTAGAGGACCGATACGAGCAGTACTTC | CASSVEDRYEQYF
TRBJ1-1 | - | - | TRBV27 | 17 | TGTGCCAGCAGTTTTCGTCGGACGGAGACTTTGAACACTGAAGCTTTCTTT | CASSFRRTETLNTEAFF
TRBJ1-2 | TRBD1 | - | TRBV6-5 | 15 | TGTGCCAGCAGGGATCCGGGACAGGCGTTTTATGGCTACACCTTC | CASRDPGQAFYGYTF
TRBJ1-5 | - | once | TRBV5-6 | 14 | TGTGCCAGCAGCGAAAGAGGAGGCAATCAGCCCCAGCATTTT | CASSERGGNQPQHF
TRBJ2-3 | - | once | TRBV29-1 | 12 | TGCAGCGTTACTGTTACCACAGATACGCAGTATTTT | CSVTVTTDTQYF
TRBJ2-7 | - | - | TRBV29-1 | 12 | TGCAGCGTTGAAATATTGGGGGGCGAGCAGTACTTC | CSVEILGGEQYF
TRBJ1-4 | - | - | TRBV25-1 | 14 | TGTGCCAGCAGTGTGACACAGATTCATGAAAAACTGTTTTTT | CASSVTQIHEKLFF
TRBJ2-7 | - | - | TRBV30 | 20 | TGTGCCTGGAGTGTAATTTTAAGGACAACGACTTTTGGAGCTGACTACGAGCAGTACTTC | CAWSVILRTTTFGADYEQYF
TRBJ2-5 | TRBD1 | - | TRBV5-8 | 17 | TGTGCCAGCAGCGGGAATGGACAGGGGATTACTCAAGAGACCCAGTACTTC | CASSGNGQGITQETQYF
TRBJ2-7 | TRBD1 | - | TRBV18 | 14 | TGTGCCAGCTCAAGACAGGGAGTGATGACCGAGCAGTACTTC | CASSRQGVMTEQYF
TRBJ2-3 | TRBD1 | - | TRBV7-8 | 15 | TGTGCCAGCAGCTTCCGGACAGGGGGGGTAGATACGCAGTATTTT | CASSFRTGGVDTQYF
TRBJ1-2 | - | - | TRBV11-2 | 15 | TGTGCCAGCAGCTCTCGAGACATCCTCATCCGGGGCTACACCTTC | CASSSRDILIRGYTF
TRBJ2-6 | - | - | TRBV5-1 | 17 | TGCGCCAGCAGCTTGGCCGGGCAGACCTCTGGGGCCAACGTCCTGACTTTC | CASSLAGQTSGANVLTF
TRBJ2-3 | TRBD2 | - | TRBV10-3 | 15 | TGTGCCATCAGTGAGTCTGCTAGCGGGGTAGATACGCAGTATTTT | CAISESASGVDTQYF
TRBJ2-5 | TRBD2 | - | TRBV30 | 16 | TGTGCCTGGAGCTCAGGAATTAGCGGGGGGATCGGGACCCAGTACTTC | CAWSSGISGGIGTQYF
TRBJ2-7 | - | - | TRBV7-9 | 12 | TGTGCCAGCAACCAGGACGGGTACGAGCAGTACTTC | CASNQDGYEQYF
TRBJ2-7 | - | - | TRBV5-8 | 15 | TGTGCCAGCAGCTTTGTACTCCCCAGCTCCTACGAGCAGTACTTC | CASSFVLPSSYEQYF
TRBJ1-1 | TRBD1 | once | TRBV7-2 | 16 | TGTGCCAGCAGCTTAAACGGGGCAGGGGGCAACACTGAAGCTTTCTTT | CASSLNGAGGNTEAFF
TRBJ2-1 | - | - | TRBV4-1 | 16 | TGCGCCAGCAGCCGCCCAGGGAGGACCCCCTACAATGAGCAGTTCTTC | CASSRPGRTPYNEQFF
TRBJ1-5 | TRBD1 | - | TRBV6-1 | 14 | TGTGCCAGCAGGACAGGGGGTAGCAATCAGCCCCAGCATTTT | CASRTGGSNQPQHF
TRBJ1-5 | TRBD1 | few | TRBV15 | 16 | TGTGCCACCAGCAGAGATACAGGGGGGAGCAATCAGCCCCAGCATTTT | CATSRDTGGSNQPQHF
TRBJ2-7 | TRBD1 | - | TRBV5-6 | 14 | TGTGCCAGCAGCTCCGGACAGGGGACCTACGAGCAGTACTTC | CASSSGQGTYEQYF